The T cell receptor beta chain under discussion was sequenced for a study of CD8+ T cells in alopecia areata. On the study more broadly: Treatment comprised oral tofacitinib, 5 to 10 mg twice daily, in treated patients. The study gave tofacitinib for 6 to 18 months, then 6 months off drug. Whole-study findings and limits: Scalp sequencing captures resident alphabeta T cells of normal skin too. More clonal than normal scalp was lesional scalp, particularly alopecia totalis/universalis.

RNA, once extracted, was reverse transcribed into cDNA for use as the sequencing template. TCRdb keeps only in-frame clones here, not all; method: immunoSEQ multiplex PCR. The sample holds 11,000 or so clones, approximately 60% seen once. The CDR3 is 12 residues long. The germline CDR1 and CDR2 sequences are SNHLY and FYNNEI. The V and J ends lost 4 bases and 6 bases respectively, with 10 bases between them. Notes on this clone: The antigen is not known.

Researchers took lesional scalp punch biopsies and peripheral blood from people who were alopecia areata patients. The sequenced sample consisted of skin. The V call is TRBV2, the J call TRBJ2-7; D possibly corresponds to TRBD1 (5 bases). The receptor's source is a human donor with alopecia areata. Here the CDR3 reads CASSGQMVEQYF. CDR3 DNA: TGTGCCAGCAGTGGACAGATGGTCGAGCAGTACTTC.